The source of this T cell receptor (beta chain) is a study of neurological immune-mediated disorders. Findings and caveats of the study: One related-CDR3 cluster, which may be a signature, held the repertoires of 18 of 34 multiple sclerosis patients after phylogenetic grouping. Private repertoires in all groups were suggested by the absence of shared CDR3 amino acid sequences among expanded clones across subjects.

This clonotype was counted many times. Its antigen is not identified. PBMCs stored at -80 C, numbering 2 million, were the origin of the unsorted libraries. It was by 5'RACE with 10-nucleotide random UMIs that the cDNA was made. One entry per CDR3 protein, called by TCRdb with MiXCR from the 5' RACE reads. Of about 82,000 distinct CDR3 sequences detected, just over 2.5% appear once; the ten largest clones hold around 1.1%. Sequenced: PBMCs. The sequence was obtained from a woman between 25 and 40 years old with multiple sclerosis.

The CDR3 sequence: CASSGTDAYNEQFF. The CDR3, as DNA: TGTGCCAGTAGCGGGACAGACGCCTACAATGAGCAGTTCTTC. This chain joins TRBV25-1 and TRBJ2-1, with D perhaps TRBD2 (8 bases). CDR1 is MGHDK, CDR2 SYGVNS, per germline. Deletions cut 9 bases from V and 2 bases from J, with 14 bases between. This CDR3 region has 14 residues.